This T cell receptor (beta chain) was retrieved from a study of T cell responses to AZD1222 COVID-19 vaccine. Study outcomes and limitations: White British donors predominated, females outnumbered males, and clonal diversity was possibly underestimated.

Sequencing used immunoSEQ multiplex PCR; TCRdb keeps in-frame clones, though not all of them. The data hold 120,000 or so clones, with around nine tenths observed a single time. A word on this clone: Its target is unknown.

The specimen was peripheral blood, collected 28 days after the second AZD1222 dose. The origin of this receptor is an adult who received the AZD1222 COVID-19 vaccine.

CDR3 DNA sequence: TGTGCCAGCAGTTTTCAGGTGGACAGCGAGACCCAGTACTTC. Protein: CASSFQVDSETQYF. V and J are TRBV28 and TRBJ2-5, with D possibly TRBD1 on 6 matching bases. Trimming cost V 3 bases and J 5 bases, with 13 bases left between them. The CDR3 is 14 amino acids. Germline V CDR1 and CDR2: MDHEN, SYDVKM.